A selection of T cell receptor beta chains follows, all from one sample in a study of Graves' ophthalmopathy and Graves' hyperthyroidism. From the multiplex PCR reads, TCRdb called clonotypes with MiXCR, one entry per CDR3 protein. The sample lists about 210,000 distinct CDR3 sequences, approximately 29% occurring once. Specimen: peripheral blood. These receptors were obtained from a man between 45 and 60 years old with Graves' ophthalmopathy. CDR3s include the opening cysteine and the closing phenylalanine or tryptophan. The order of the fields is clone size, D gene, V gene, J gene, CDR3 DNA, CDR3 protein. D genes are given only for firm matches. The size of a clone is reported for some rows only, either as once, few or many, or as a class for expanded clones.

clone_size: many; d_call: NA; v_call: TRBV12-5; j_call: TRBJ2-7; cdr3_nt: TGTGCTAGTGGCCAAAGTCCCCCGTCAAACGAGCAGTACTTC; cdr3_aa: CASGQSPPSNEQYF
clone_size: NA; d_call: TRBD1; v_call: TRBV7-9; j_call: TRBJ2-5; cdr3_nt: TGTGCCAGCAGCTTCGACAGGGTATTGGAAGAGACCCAGTACTTC; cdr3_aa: CASSFDRVLEETQYF
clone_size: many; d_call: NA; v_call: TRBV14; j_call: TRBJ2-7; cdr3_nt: TGTGCCAGTGGGGCGGGACGGACGGATTCCTACGAGCAGTACTTC; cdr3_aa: CASGAGRTDSYEQYF
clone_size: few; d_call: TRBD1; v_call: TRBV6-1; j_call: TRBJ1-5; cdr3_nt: TGTGCCAGCAGTGAATGGACAGGTGAAAGCAATCAGCCCCAGCATTTT; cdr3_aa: CASSEWTGESNQPQHF
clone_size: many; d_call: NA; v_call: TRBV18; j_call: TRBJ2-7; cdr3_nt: TGTGCCAGCTCACCCGACAGGACTTACGAGCAGTACTTC; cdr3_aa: CASSPDRTYEQYF
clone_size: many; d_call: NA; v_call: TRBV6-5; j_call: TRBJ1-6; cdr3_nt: TGTGCCGGGCATCTCAACTCACCCCTCCACTTT; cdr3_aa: CAGHLNSPLHF
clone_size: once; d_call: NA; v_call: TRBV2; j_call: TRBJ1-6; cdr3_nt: TGTGCCAGCAGTGATAATCCGGCACCCCTCCACTTT; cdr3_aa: CASSDNPAPLHF
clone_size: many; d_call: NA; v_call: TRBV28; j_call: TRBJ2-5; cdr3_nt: TGTGCCAGCAGTCGTTCAGGGGCCCAAGAGACCCAGTACTTC; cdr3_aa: CASSRSGAQETQYF
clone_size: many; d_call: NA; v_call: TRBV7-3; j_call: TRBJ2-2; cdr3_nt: TGTGCCAGCAGCTCACAAGAGGGCGGGGAGCTGTTTTTT; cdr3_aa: CASSSQEGGELFF
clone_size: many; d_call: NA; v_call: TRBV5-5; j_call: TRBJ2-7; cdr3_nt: TGTGCCAGCAGCCCGGACGGTGGGAGCTACGAGCAGTACTTC; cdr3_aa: CASSPDGGSYEQYF
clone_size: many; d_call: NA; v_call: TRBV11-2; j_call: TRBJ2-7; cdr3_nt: TGTGCCAGCAGCTTAGTGTCAGTAGCCTACGAGCAGTACTTC; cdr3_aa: CASSLVSVAYEQYF
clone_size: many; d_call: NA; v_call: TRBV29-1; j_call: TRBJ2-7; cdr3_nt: TGCAGCGTTGGGTCCCGGGCAGGCGAGCAGTACTTC; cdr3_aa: CSVGSRAGEQYF
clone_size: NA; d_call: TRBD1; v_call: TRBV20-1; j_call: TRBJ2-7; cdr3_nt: TGCAGTGCCGACAGGGGATTACTCTACGAGCAGTACTTC; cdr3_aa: CSADRGLLYEQYF
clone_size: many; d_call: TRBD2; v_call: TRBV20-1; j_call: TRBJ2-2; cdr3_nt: TGCAGTGCTGTGACTAGCGGAAGTGGCGGGGAGCTGTTTTTT; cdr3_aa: CSAVTSGSGGELFF
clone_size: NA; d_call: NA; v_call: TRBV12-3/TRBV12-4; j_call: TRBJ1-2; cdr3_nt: TGTGCCAGCAGTTTAAGGCAGGGTTATGGCTACACCTTC; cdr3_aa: CASSLRQGYGYTF
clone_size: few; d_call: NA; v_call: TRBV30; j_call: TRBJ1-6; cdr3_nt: TGTGCCTGGAGGAGATCGAGTCGCTCCTATAATTCACCCCTCCACTTT; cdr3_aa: CAWRRSSRSYNSPLHF
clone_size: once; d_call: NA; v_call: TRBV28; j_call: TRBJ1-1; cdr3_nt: TGTGTCAGCCGGATGAACACTGAAGCTTTCTTT; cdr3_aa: CVSRMNTEAFF
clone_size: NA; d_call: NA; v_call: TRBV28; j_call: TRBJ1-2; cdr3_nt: TGTGCCAGCACGTGGGGCTCTAACTATGGCTACACCTTC; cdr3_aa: CASTWGSNYGYTF
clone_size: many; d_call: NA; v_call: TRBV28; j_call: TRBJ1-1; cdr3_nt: TGTGCCAGCAGTTTCGGGGCACTCCTTGAAGCTTTCTTT; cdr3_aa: CASSFGALLEAFF
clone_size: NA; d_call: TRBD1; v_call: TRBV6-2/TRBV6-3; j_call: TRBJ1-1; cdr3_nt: TGTGCCAGCAGTTGGATAGACAGGGTGAACACTGAAGCTTTCTTT; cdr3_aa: CASSWIDRVNTEAFF
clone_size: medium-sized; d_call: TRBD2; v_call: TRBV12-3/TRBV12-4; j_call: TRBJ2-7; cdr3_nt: TGTGCCAGCAGTTTGATCACGGGGCGGGGGGAGCAGTACTTC; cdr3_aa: CASSLITGRGEQYF
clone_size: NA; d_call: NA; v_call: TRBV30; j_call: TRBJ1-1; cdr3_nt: TGTGCCTGGAGTAGCACAAACACTGAAGCTTTCTTT; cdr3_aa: CAWSSTNTEAFF
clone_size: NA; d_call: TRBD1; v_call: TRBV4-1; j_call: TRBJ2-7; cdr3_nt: TGCGCCAGCAGCCAGCCGGGACAGCGGCCCTACGAGCAGTACTTC; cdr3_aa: CASSQPGQRPYEQYF
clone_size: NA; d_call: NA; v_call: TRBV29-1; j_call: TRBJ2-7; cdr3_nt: TGCAGCATCCGGGCAGACTCCTACGAGCAGTACTTC; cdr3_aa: CSIRADSYEQYF
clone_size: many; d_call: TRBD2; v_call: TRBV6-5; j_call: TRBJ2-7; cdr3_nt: TGTGCCAGCAGAATGACTAGCGGGAGATACGAGCAGTACTTC; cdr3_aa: CASRMTSGRYEQYF
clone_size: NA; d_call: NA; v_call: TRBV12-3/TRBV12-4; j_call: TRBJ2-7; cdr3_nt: TGTGCCAGCACCACCTTTGGGGCCGAGCAGTACTTC; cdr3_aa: CASTTFGAEQYF
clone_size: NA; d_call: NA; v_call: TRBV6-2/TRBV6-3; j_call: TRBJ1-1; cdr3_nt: TGTGCCAGCAGTTATATTGAGAACACTGAAGCTTTCTTT; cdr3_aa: CASSYIENTEAFF
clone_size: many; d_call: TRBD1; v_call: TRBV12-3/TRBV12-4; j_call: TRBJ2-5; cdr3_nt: TGTGCCAGCAGCGGAACAGGGGGCCAAGAGACCCAGTACTTC; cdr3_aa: CASSGTGGQETQYF
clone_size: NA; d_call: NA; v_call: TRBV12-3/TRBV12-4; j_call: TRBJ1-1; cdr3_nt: TGTGCCAGCAGTCGGGCCCTGGGGACTGAAGCTTTCTTT; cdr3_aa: CASSRALGTEAFF
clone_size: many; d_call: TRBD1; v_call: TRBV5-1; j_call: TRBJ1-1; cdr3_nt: TGCGCCAGCAGCTTGGATATCGCAGGGGGCACTGAAGCTTTCTTT; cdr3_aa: CASSLDIAGGTEAFF
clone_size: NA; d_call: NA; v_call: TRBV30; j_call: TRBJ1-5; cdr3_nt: TGTGCCTGGAGTGTATACCAGGAGGGGCAGCCCCAGCATTTT; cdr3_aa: CAWSVYQEGQPQHF
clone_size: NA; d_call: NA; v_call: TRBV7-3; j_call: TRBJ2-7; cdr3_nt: TGTGCCAGCAGCCCCGGGGCCGATTCCTACGAGCAGTACTTC; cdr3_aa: CASSPGADSYEQYF
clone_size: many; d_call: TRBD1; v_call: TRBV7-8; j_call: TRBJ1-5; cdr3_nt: TGTGCCAGCAGCCTTGACAGGGGGTATCAGCCCCAGCATTTT; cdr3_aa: CASSLDRGYQPQHF
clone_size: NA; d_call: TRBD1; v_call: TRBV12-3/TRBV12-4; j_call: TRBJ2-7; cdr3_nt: TGTGCCAGCAGGGGACAGGGAGACTACGAGCAGTACTTC; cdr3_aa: CASRGQGDYEQYF
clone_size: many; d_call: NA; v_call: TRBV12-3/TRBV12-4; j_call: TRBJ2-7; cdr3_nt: TGTGCCAGCAGTTCAAGATATTCCTACGAGCAGTACTTC; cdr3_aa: CASSSRYSYEQYF
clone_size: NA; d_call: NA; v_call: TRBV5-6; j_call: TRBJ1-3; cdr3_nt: TGTGCCAGCAGCTTGGTTCGGGCCCCTGGAAACACCATATATTTT; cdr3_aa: CASSLVRAPGNTIYF
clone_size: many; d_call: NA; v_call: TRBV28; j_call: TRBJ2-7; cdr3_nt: TGTGCCAGCAGTTTAATTCAGTCCTACGAGCAGTACTTC; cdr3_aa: CASSLIQSYEQYF
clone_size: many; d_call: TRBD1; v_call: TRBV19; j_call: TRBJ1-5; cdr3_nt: TGTGCCAGTAGTCCCTCCGGGACAGACAATCAGCCCCAGCATTTT; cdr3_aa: CASSPSGTDNQPQHF
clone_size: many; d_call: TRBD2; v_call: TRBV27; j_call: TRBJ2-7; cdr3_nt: TGTGCCAGCAGCTCGGGACTAGCGGGTCACGAGCAGTACTTC; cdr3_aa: CASSSGLAGHEQYF